The sequence of this TCR beta chain was determined in a study of cytomegalovirus exposure and HLA in healthy donors. Study details: The roughly 100 million unique TCR beta sequences, from roughly 170 million T cells, were found by an earlier analysis. Overall study results and limits: Common viral pathogens (according to a later analysis) appeared linked to several of the most significant clusters. The authors later linked a missense DCLRE1C variant to TCR beta V- and J-gene trimming. Sequencing had likely introduced a cluster of highly shared sequence variants as an artifact.

Concerning this clone: Its antigen is not known.

From germline, CDR1 is MNHNS and CDR2 SASEGT. CDR3 length: 17 amino acids. With V trimmed by 4 bases and J by 3 bases, 11 bases remained unmatched. A multiplex PCR was run with 60 Vbeta primers and 13 Jbeta primers. Data came from immunoSEQ multiplex PCR; TCRdb stores just in-frame clones and leaves some out. In the table there are around 130,000 clones, around three quarters of which are singletons. The receptor was isolated from a woman aged 60 to 75 in good health and CMV-seropositive. V usage is TRBV6-1 and J usage is TRBJ2-3; 9 bases align to TRBD1. Sample: PBMCs. This CDR3 reads CASSAHGTGPVTDTQYF. The DNA of the CDR3 is TGTGCCAGCAGTGCCCACGGGACAGGGCCAGTGACAGATACGCAGTATTTT.